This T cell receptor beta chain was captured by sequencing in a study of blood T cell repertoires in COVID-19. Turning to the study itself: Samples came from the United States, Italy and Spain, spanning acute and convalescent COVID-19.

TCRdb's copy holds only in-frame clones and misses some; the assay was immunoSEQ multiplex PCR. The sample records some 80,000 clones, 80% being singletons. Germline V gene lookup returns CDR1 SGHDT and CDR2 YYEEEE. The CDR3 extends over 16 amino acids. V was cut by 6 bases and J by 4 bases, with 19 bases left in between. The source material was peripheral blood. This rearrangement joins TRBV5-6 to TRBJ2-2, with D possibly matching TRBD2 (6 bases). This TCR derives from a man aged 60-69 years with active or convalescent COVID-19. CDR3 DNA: TGTGCCAGCACCAGCACTGCCGGGGGTGGCACCGGGGAGCTGTTTTTT. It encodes CASTSTAGGGTGELFF. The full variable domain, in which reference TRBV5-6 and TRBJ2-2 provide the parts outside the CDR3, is DAGVTQSPTHLIKTRGQQVTLRCSPKSGHDTVSWYQQALGQGPQFIFQYYEEEERQRGNFPDRFSGHQFPNYSSELNVNALLLGDSALYLCASTSTAGGGTGELFFGEGSRLTVL.